A selection of T cell receptor beta chains follows, all from one sample in a study of shared clonotypes between healthy human individuals. The repertoire was sequenced with immunoSEQ multiplex PCR; TCRdb's copy has only in-frame clones and lacks some. Of approximately 640,000 clones detected, 55% to 75% appear once; the ten largest clones hold under 2%. Sequencing was carried out using memory CD4+ T cells sorted from blood. The origin of the receptors is a woman in her 30s in good health. The CDR3 runs from the conserved cysteine through the conserved F or W. D genes are given only for firm matches. Rows may omit the clone size; those that give it use once, few, many or a size class.

clone_size	v_call	j_call	d_call	cdr3_nt	cdr3_aa
NA	TRBV6-5	TRBJ2-5	NA	TGTGCCAGCAGCCGGGAAATCCAAGAGACCCAGTACTTC	CASSREIQETQYF
NA	TRBV19	TRBJ2-1	NA	TGTGCCAGTAGGAAGGAGGACAATGAGCAGTTCTTC	CASRKEDNEQFF
once	TRBV11-2	TRBJ2-1	TRBD1	TGTGCCAGCACCTCATTAGAGGGACAGGGGATAAGCAATGAGCAGTTCTTC	CASTSLEGQGISNEQFF
many	TRBV7-9	TRBJ2-3	NA	TGTGCCAGCAGCAGAGAACTCAGCACAGATACGCAGTATTTT	CASSRELSTDTQYF
few	TRBV27	TRBJ2-2	NA	TGTGCCAGCAGTACTGGGACAACTGCTAGTGACACCGGGGAGCTGTTTTTT	CASSTGTTASDTGELFF
few	TRBV5-1	TRBJ2-2	NA	TGCGCCAGCAGCTTGCAAGGGGACGGGGAGCTGTTTTTT	CASSLQGDGELFF
NA	TRBV28	TRBJ1-1	NA	TGTGCCAGTTGTAGACAGGAGAACACTGAAGCTTTCTTT	CASCRQENTEAFF
many	TRBV6-5	TRBJ1-2	NA	TGTGCCAGCAGTAAAAGCCGGGACGACGTAGGCTACACCTTC	CASSKSRDDVGYTF
many	TRBV6-4	TRBJ2-3	TRBD2	TGTGCCAGCAGTGACGTGGCTAGCGGTGACACAGATACGCAGTATTTT	CASSDVASGDTDTQYF
NA	TRBV18	TRBJ2-7	TRBD2	TGTGCCAGCTCACCTCAGCGGGAGTCCGCCTACGAGCAGTACTTC	CASSPQRESAYEQYF
NA	TRBV10-1	TRBJ2-7	NA	TGCGCCAGCAGGGGGACCAACGAGCAGTACTTC	CASRGTNEQYF
NA	TRBV5-1	TRBJ1-1	NA	TGCGCCAGCAAGGGAGGGGTTACTGAAGCTTTCTTT	CASKGGVTEAFF
NA	TRBV30	TRBJ2-5	TRBD2	TGTGCCTGGAGTGCTAGCGGGAGGGAGACCCAGTACTTC	CAWSASGRETQYF
NA	TRBV6-5	TRBJ2-1	NA	TGTGCCAGCAGTCGAACTACGGGGGAGTACAATGAGCAGTTCTTC	CASSRTTGEYNEQFF
NA	TRBV2	TRBJ2-1	NA	TGTGCCAGCAGTGAGCGGGGCTCCTACAATGAGCAGTTCTTC	CASSERGSYNEQFF
NA	TRBV5-5	TRBJ2-7	NA	TGTGCCAGCAGCTTGAAGTGGTTGGGGACACCATCTTACGAGCAGTACTTC	CASSLKWLGTPSYEQYF
few	TRBV18	TRBJ1-2	TRBD1	TGTGCCAGCTCACCACGTAGTCCGGGACAGGGGGGAAATGGCTACACCTTC	CASSPRSPGQGGNGYTF
NA	TRBV18	TRBJ2-7	NA	TGTGCCAGCTCACCAAGATGGGTAAACGAGCAGTACTTC	CASSPRWVNEQYF
NA	TRBV28	TRBJ1-1	NA	TGTGCCAGCAGTTTAGGCGGGGCTAGGAACACTGAAGCTTTCTTT	CASSLGGARNTEAFF
NA	TRBV28	TRBJ2-2	TRBD1	TGTGCCAGCAGGGGAGATTACGGGACAGGGGGCACCGGGGAGCTGTTTTTT	CASRGDYGTGGTGELFF
NA	TRBV27	TRBJ2-1	NA	TGTGCCAGGGACCAGAACACCCCGAAATCGGACAGCCTCATCTCCTACAATGAGCAGTTCTTC	CARDQNTPKSDSLISYNEQFF
NA	TRBV15	TRBJ2-3	NA	TGTGCCACCAGCAGAGATAGACTAGGGGGGTCAGATACGCAGTATTTT	CATSRDRLGGSDTQYF
NA	TRBV13	TRBJ2-3	TRBD2	TGTGCCAGCAGCCCTCGAGCGGGAGGAAGCACAGATACGCAGTATTTT	CASSPRAGGSTDTQYF
NA	TRBV19	TRBJ1-2	NA	TGTGCCAGTAGTACCCCGGCCCGACGGGGCTACACCTTC	CASSTPARRGYTF
NA	TRBV19	TRBJ1-2	NA	TGTGCCAGTACTCTTCCTGACGGCTATGGCTACACCTTC	CASTLPDGYGYTF
NA	TRBV5-1	TRBJ2-5	TRBD2	TGCGCCAGCAGGGAAGGGGCGGGAGGCCAAGAGACCCAGTACTTC	CASREGAGGQETQYF
NA	TRBV28	TRBJ1-4	NA	TGTGCCAGCAGCTCCGGACAGATCAATGAAAAACTGTTTTTT	CASSSGQINEKLFF
NA	TRBV9	TRBJ1-2	NA	TGTACCAGCAGCGTAGAGTATTCGGGGGCCTATGGCTACACCTTC	CTSSVEYSGAYGYTF
NA	TRBV5-4	TRBJ1-1	NA	TGTGCCAGCAGCTCGGGTGGGGGGATCAAAGCTTTCTTT	CASSSGGGIKAFF
NA	TRBV11-2	TRBJ1-1	NA	TGTGCCAGCAGCTTAGATCTTCGGGTGCGTGGTGGCACTGAAGCTTTCTTT	CASSLDLRVRGGTEAFF
NA	TRBV5-1	TRBJ2-7	NA	TGCGCCAGCAGTTCCCCTGGTTACGAGCAGTACTTC	CASSSPGYEQYF
NA	TRBV27	TRBJ2-7	TRBD1	TGTGCCAGCAGTCCCCGGGACAGGCTCTACGAGCAGTACTTC	CASSPRDRLYEQYF
NA	TRBV9	TRBJ2-1	NA	TGTGCCAGCAGCACCCCTCGGGAGCAGTTCTTC	CASSTPREQFF
few	TRBV30	TRBJ1-5	NA	TGTGCCTGGAGTTTGTGGGGAAATCAGCCCCAGCATTTT	CAWSLWGNQPQHF